This paragraph reports one TCR beta chain. Its target is unknown. The sample originates from a study of cytomegalovirus exposure and HLA in healthy donors. This CDR3 region has 13 residues. V gave up 3 bases and J gave up 0 bases, with 6 bases separating them. CDR1 is SGDLS, CDR2 YYNGEE, per germline. Study outcomes and limitations: There were about 160 TCR beta chains listed as cytomegalovirus-associated. A few V segments could not be told apart, such as TRBV6-2 and TRBV6-3, and were left out. Researchers reportedly found TCR beta sequences accurately predicted most subjects' HLA-A and HLA-B alleles.

This PCR relied on a set of 60 Vbeta primers and 13 Jbeta primers. Libraries were prepared by immunoSEQ multiplex PCR; TCRdb keeps only in-frame clonotypes and omits some of them. The data contain 40,000 or so clones, about 60% of them singletons. J is TRBJ1-1 and V is TRBV9; D unresolved. Sample: PBMCs. This TCR came from a human donor in good health. The CDR3 here is CASSAGLNTEAFF. The CDR3 nucleotides read TGTGCCAGCAGCGCAGGCCTGAACACTGAAGCTTTCTTT.